A selection of T cell receptor beta chains follows, all from one sample in a study of cytomegalovirus exposure and HLA in healthy donors. Data came from immunoSEQ multiplex PCR; TCRdb stores just in-frame clones and leaves some out. The sample lists over 100,000 clones, roughly three quarters occurring once. The sample comprised PBMCs. These receptor sequences come from a male donor in good health and CMV-seronegative. Both conserved end residues are part of each CDR3. A D gene is named only where the DNA matches it firmly. Only part of the rows carry a size: once, few, many, or a class if the clone is expanded.

d_call j_call v_call clone_size cdr3_nt cdr3_aa
TRBD1 TRBJ2-3 TRBV15 - TGTGCCACCGCCGGACAGGGGGCAACAGATACGCAGTATTTT CATAGQGATDTQYF
TRBD2 TRBJ2-3 TRBV6-1 - TGTGCCAGCAGTGCAACAATACTAGCGGGGGGAAGGGATACGCAGTATTTT CASSATILAGGRDTQYF
- TRBJ2-5 TRBV7-2 few TGTGCCAGCAAACCCAGGGGAGTGCAAGAGACCCAGTACTTC CASKPRGVQETQYF
TRBD2 TRBJ2-1 TRBV7-8 - TGTGCCAGCAGCTTAGTACTAGCGGGGGTCCATGAGCAGTTCTTC CASSLVLAGVHEQFF
TRBD1 TRBJ1-6 TRBV5-1 - TGCGCCAGCAGCTTAGCGACAGGGGGAAGCTCACCCCTCCACTTT CASSLATGGSSPLHF
- TRBJ2-3 TRBV5-1 few TGCGCCAGCAGCTTCGGACAGTACACAGATACGCAGTATTTT CASSFGQYTDTQYF
- TRBJ1-2 TRBV18 - TGTGCCAGCTCACCAGCCCGGGGGGTCTATGGCTACACCTTC CASSPARGVYGYTF
- TRBJ1-1 TRBV9 - TGTGCCAGCAGCGCCACAGGAAACACTGAAGCTTTCTTT CASSATGNTEAFF
- TRBJ2-4 TRBV6-7 few TGTGCCAGCAGTTACACAGAAAACATTCAGTACTTC CASSYTENIQYF
TRBD2 TRBJ2-7 TRBV7-9 - TGTGCCAGCAGCTCCCAGCGGGGGGGCCGGTTCTACGAGCAGTACTTC CASSSQRGGRFYEQYF
TRBD1 TRBJ2-2 TRBV12-5 - TGTGCTAGTGGTTTACCTAACAGGGGGCTCTCCGGGGAGCTGTTTTTT CASGLPNRGLSGELFF
TRBD2 TRBJ2-1 TRBV10-3 once TGTGCCATCAGATACGGTCTAGCGGGGGATGAGCAGTTCTTC CAIRYGLAGDEQFF
TRBD1 TRBJ2-7 TRBV10-1 - TGCGCCAGCAGTGAGGTGGGACAGGCCCTTTGGGAGCAGTACTTC CASSEVGQALWEQYF
- TRBJ1-2 TRBV7-2 - TGTGCCAGCAGCTTAGTGGGGGCGGACGGCTACACCTTC CASSLVGADGYTF
- TRBJ1-2 TRBV27 - TGTGCCAGCAGCCCATTCAGGCCCAGGCAGGTCTATGGCTACACCTTC CASSPFRPRQVYGYTF
- TRBJ1-5 TRBV19 - TGTGCCAGTAGTCTCGGTAATCAGCCCCAGCATTTT CASSLGNQPQHF
- TRBJ1-1 TRBV29-1 many TGCAGCGTACGGAGGACCCAGGACGTCACTGAAGCTTTCTTT CSVRRTQDVTEAFF
- TRBJ2-4 TRBV6-1 few TGTGCCAGCAGTGACTTTACGAGGGCTTCGGGCAAAAACATTCAGTACTTC CASSDFTRASGKNIQYF
- TRBJ1-6 TRBV9 - TGTGCCAGCCGAGAAGGGTGGGAGGTTGGATCACCCCTCCACTTT CASREGWEVGSPLHF
TRBD1 TRBJ1-2 TRBV19 - TGTGCCAGTAGTATTGACAGGGGACTCTATGGCTACACCTTC CASSIDRGLYGYTF
- TRBJ2-1 TRBV5-1 - TGCGCCAGCAGCTTGGTGTCAGGCTCCTACAATGAGCAGTTCTTC CASSLVSGSYNEQFF
- TRBJ1-2 TRBV6-5 - TGTGCCAGCAGCCTCTCAGACACCTTCTATGGCTACACCTTC CASSLSDTFYGYTF
- TRBJ2-1 TRBV7-2 - TGTGCCAGCAGCTTAGCGACTACACGGGAGCAGTTCTTC CASSLATTREQFF
- TRBJ2-7 TRBV5-1 - TGCGCCAGCAGCTTGGAGGGGCCCGAGCAGTACTTC CASSLEGPEQYF
- TRBJ1-2 TRBV7-9 - TGTGCCGGCAGCTTATCAGGGACTTCGGGACTCTACTATGGCTACACCTTC CAGSLSGTSGLYYGYTF
- TRBJ2-2 TRBV11-3 - TGTGCCAGCAGCTTATCAGACAGTCGCACCGGGGAGCTGTTTTTT CASSLSDSRTGELFF
- TRBJ2-3 TRBV7-2 - TGTGCCAGCAGCTTAGGAGGACAACGAACAGATACGCAGTATTTT CASSLGGQRTDTQYF
TRBD2 TRBJ2-5 TRBV7-9 - TGTGCCAGCAGCTTGGCAGGGTCGGGGGGGACCCAGTACTTC CASSLAGSGGTQYF
- TRBJ2-3 TRBV19 - TGTGCCAGTAGTAATCGGGGGTTACCAAGCACAGATACGCAGTATTTT CASSNRGLPSTDTQYF
- TRBJ1-4 TRBV6-6 once TGTGCCAGCAGTTATCCCCAGGGGACTAGTGAAAAACTGTTTTTT CASSYPQGTSEKLFF
TRBD2 TRBJ2-1 TRBV18 - TGTGCCAGCTCACCACAGACGGGGGGGATTAAGAATGAGCAGTTCTTC CASSPQTGGIKNEQFF
TRBD1 TRBJ2-7 TRBV11-2 - TGTGCCAGCAGCTTAGTACCCACGACAGGGGGCCACTCCTACGAGCAGTACTTC CASSLVPTTGGHSYEQYF
- TRBJ2-5 TRBV12-5 - TGTGCTAGTGGTTCCCCACAGGGTCGAGAGACCCAGTACTTC CASGSPQGRETQYF
- TRBJ1-5 TRBV6-4 - TGTGCCAGCAGGGCTAGGGCAGGGGGCAATCAGCCCCAGCATTTT CASRARAGGNQPQHF
- TRBJ1-6 TRBV7-2 - TGTGCCAGCAGCTCTTGGACATCTTCACCCCTCCACTTT CASSSWTSSPLHF
- TRBJ1-5 TRBV21-1 - TGTGCCAGCACTTGTACAGGGGGCCAACAGCCCCAGCATTTT CASTCTGGQQPQHF
- TRBJ2-7 TRBV10-3 once TGTGCCATCAGTGAGTCGCCCCGCCCCGAGCAGTACTTC CAISESPRPEQYF
- TRBJ1-1 TRBV18 - TGTGCCAGCTCACGCGGACAGTCGGAGAAGGCTTTCTTT CASSRGQSEKAFF
- TRBJ1-3 TRBV4-3 - TGCGCCAGCAGCCAAGATTTGAACAGCTCTGGAAACACCATATATTTT CASSQDLNSSGNTIYF
- TRBJ2-3 TRBV19 - TGTGCCAGTAGCCCACGGGGTCCCACAGATACGCAGTATTTT CASSPRGPTDTQYF
- TRBJ1-6 TRBV4-3 few TGCGCCAGCAGCCAAGAGGGGGGGGAAAATTCACCCCTCCACTTT CASSQEGGENSPLHF
- TRBJ2-4 TRBV7-9 - TGTGCCAGCAGCTTCAGTACCAGGGAGGACATTCAGTACTTC CASSFSTREDIQYF
- TRBJ2-1 TRBV6-1 - TGTGCCAGCAGTGTCGGGATCAGCTCCTACAATGAGCAGTTCTTC CASSVGISSYNEQFF
- TRBJ1-4 TRBV6-5 once TGTGCCAGCAGTTGGCCGATAGTGGGCAATCGGGGAAAACTGTTTTTT CASSWPIVGNRGKLFF
TRBD1 TRBJ1-2 TRBV30 - TGTGCCTGGAGGACAGGGAACGGCTACACCTTC CAWRTGNGYTF
TRBD1 TRBJ1-2 TRBV30 - TGTGCCTGGAGTGTTTGGGACAGGGGACCCTATGGCTACACCTTC CAWSVWDRGPYGYTF
TRBD1 TRBJ2-7 TRBV29-1 - TGCAGCGCCGGGACAGGGATGAACGAGCAGTACTTC CSAGTGMNEQYF
- TRBJ1-5 TRBV6-4 few TGTGCCAGCAGTGAGGACGGGCAGGGGAATCAGCCCCAGCATTTT CASSEDGQGNQPQHF
- TRBJ2-5 TRBV11-2 - TGTGCCAGCGCCTTTTCGCGGAGGCCTAAAGAGACCCAGTACTTC CASAFSRRPKETQYF
- TRBJ2-6 TRBV4-3 - TGCGCCAGCAGCCTAGGACTCAACTCTGGGGCCAACGTCCTGACTTTC CASSLGLNSGANVLTF
- TRBJ1-2 TRBV10-3 once TGTGCCATCAGTGAGAAGGGCGAGGGCTATGGCTACACCTTC CAISEKGEGYGYTF
- TRBJ1-5 TRBV4-3 - TGCGCCAGCAGCCTAACCAGAATTGGAGGACAGCCCCAGCATTTT CASSLTRIGGQPQHF
- TRBJ1-6 TRBV6-6 few TGTGCCAGCAGTTACGACTGGAATTCACCCCTCCACTTT CASSYDWNSPLHF
TRBD1 TRBJ1-1 TRBV14 - TGTGCCAGCAGCCAAGAATTGGGGACAGTTAACACTGAAGCTTTCTTT CASSQELGTVNTEAFF
- TRBJ1-2 TRBV20-1 - TGCAGTGCTAGCACGGGACACGGCTACACCTTC CSASTGHGYTF
- TRBJ1-2 TRBV19 - TGTGCCAGTAGTACCCCTGACAGACGTAACTATGGCTACACCTTC CASSTPDRRNYGYTF
- TRBJ2-5 TRBV29-1 once TGCAGCGTTGGTTCCACGGGTTCCCAAGAGACCCAGTACTTC CSVGSTGSQETQYF
TRBD1 TRBJ1-3 TRBV10-3 - TGTGCCATCAGTTCGGACAGGGGCTCTGGAAACACCATATATTTT CAISSDRGSGNTIYF
TRBD2 TRBJ2-1 TRBV19 - TGTGCCAGTAGTATAGTCAGCCGGGGACCGGGAGGGAATGAGCAGTTCTTC CASSIVSRGPGGNEQFF